By its share, the clone carrying this TCR beta chain is medium-sized. Its antigen is not known. These data are taken from a study of spatial heterogeneity in lung cancer. Study context: There were, on average, more than eight raw-read appearances for each unique TCR and UMI combination.

Study results and caveats: Tumor mutation counts were tracked by expanded intratumoral alpha and beta TCR counts.

Trimming removed 6 bases at V and 5 bases at J, with 19 bases between. The germline V gene encodes CDR1 DFQATT and CDR2 SNEGSKA (reference sequence). This CDR3 spans 14 amino acids. Each TCR cDNA molecule carried a unique molecular identifier. TCRdb fed the 5' RACE reads into MiXCR, producing one record per CDR3 protein. The sample contains 6,000 to 8,500 distinct CDR3 sequences, 3% to 3.5% of which appear only once. Documented time point: sample taken at primary tumor resection. The clonotype comes from a male donor with early-stage non-small cell lung cancer. Here the sequenced sample was lung tumor tissue, taken at surgery. The chain is built from TRBV20-1 and TRBJ1-1, with D tentatively TRBD1 (6 bases). CDR3 nucleotides: TGCAGTGCCGCGATTGGGGGGCGCCGGACTGAAGCTTTCTTT. Its protein product is CSAAIGGRRTEAFF.